These 4 T cell receptor beta chains share one sample of origin, sequenced in a study of cytomegalovirus exposure and HLA in healthy donors (dated by TCRdb to the late 2010s). Library preparation used the immunoSEQ multiplex PCR assay. The multiplex PCR relied on a mix of 60 forward primers for TCR Vbeta segments and 13 reverse primers for TCR Jbeta segments. As stored in TCRdb, this immuneACCESS dataset retains in-frame rearrangements with V and J assigned. A fraction of the clones does not appear; measured against another copy, unresolved V genes explain less than half of the discrepancy, and the remainder lacks a known reason. The sample yields approximately 220,000 clones; 75% were counted once. The leading ten clones occupy 1.8% of the sample. What was sequenced was PBMCs. Receptors originate from a woman aged 25 to 39 in good health and CMV-seronegative.

The chain is built from TRBV6-1 and TRBJ1-2, with a tentative D call TRBD1 (6 bases). This CDR3 contains 13 residues. V lost 5 bases to trimming and J lost 6 bases, with 13 bases between them. CDR1 MNHNS and CDR2 SASEGT come from the germline V gene. CDR3 loop: CASSLQGYDGYTF. The CDR3 DNA reads as TGTGCCAGCAGTCTACAGGGTTACGATGGCTACACCTTC.

The rearrangement links TRBV5-1 to TRBJ1-2; D remains unclear. Germline lookup yields CDR1 SGHRS and CDR2 YFSETQ. CDR3 length: 14 residues. V was trimmed by 5 bases and J by 3 bases, leaving 14 bases between them. CDR3 DNA sequence: TGCGCCAGCAGGAGGAACCCCGAAGACTATGGCTACACCTTC. Its protein is CASRRNPEDYGYTF. Variable domain in full (rest from reference TRBV5-1 and TRBJ1-2): KAGVTQTPRYLIKTRGQQVTLSCSPISGHRSVSWYQQTPGQGLQFLFEYFSETQRNKGNFPGRFSGRQFSNSRSEMNVSTLELGDSALYLCASRRNPEDYGYTFGSGTRLTVV.

This chain connects TRBV12-5 to TRBJ1-5; D unresolved. The germline CDR1 and CDR2 sequences are LGHNT and FRNRAP. Between the trimmed V and J ends, which lost 1 base and 7 bases, there was a span of 8 bases. The CDR3 sequence is 13 residues long. The CDR3 DNA reads as TGTGCTAGTGGTTTGGACTCGGGGCAGCCCCAGCATTTT. Translation: CASGLDSGQPQHF.

V gene TRBV27 combines with J gene TRBJ1-5; a possible D gene is TRBD1 (6 bases). The germline V and J ends were trimmed by 6 bases and 6 bases, with 9 bases remaining between them. In germline, CDR1 is MNHEY, CDR2 SMNVEV (reference sequence). The CDR3 loop spans 12 amino acids. The DNA of the CDR3 is TGTGCCAGCAGGGGGGCGGGTCAGCCCCAGCATTTT. Its protein is CASRGAGQPQHF.